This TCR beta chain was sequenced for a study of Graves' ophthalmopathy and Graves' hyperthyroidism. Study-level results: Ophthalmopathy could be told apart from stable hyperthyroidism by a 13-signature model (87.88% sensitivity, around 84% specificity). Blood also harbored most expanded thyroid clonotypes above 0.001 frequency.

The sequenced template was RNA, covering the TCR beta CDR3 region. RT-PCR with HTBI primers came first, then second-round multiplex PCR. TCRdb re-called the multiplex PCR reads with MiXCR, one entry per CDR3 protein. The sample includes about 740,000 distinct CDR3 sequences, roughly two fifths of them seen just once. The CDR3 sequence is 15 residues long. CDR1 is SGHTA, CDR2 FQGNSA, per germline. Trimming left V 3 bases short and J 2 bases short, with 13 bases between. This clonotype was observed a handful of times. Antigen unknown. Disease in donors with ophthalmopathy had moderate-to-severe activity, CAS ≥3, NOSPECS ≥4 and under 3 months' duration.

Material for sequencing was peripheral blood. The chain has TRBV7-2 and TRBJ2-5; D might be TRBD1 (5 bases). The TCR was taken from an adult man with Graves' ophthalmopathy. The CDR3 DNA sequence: TGTGCCAGCAGCTTCCCAGGGATGGGACAAGAGACCCAGTACTTC. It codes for CASSFPGMGQETQYF. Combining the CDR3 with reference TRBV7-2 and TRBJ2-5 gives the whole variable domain GAGVSQSPSNKVTEKGKDVELRCDPISGHTALYWYRQSLGQGLEFLIYFQGNSAPDKSGLPSDRFSAERTGGSVSTLTIQRTQQEDSAVYLCASSFPGMGQETQYFGPGTRLLVL.